This TCR beta chain was retrieved from a study of T-cell reconstitution after alpha-beta-depleted transplantation in children. This clonotype was picked up a small number of times. Unique molecular identifiers tagged the TCRbeta library. TCRdb analysed the PCR reads with MiXCR anew, one entry per CDR3 protein. The sample has 440,000 or so distinct CDR3 sequences, 9.5% to 13% seen once. V lost 2 bases and J lost 4, with 13 bases in between. The CDR3 runs 15 residues. From germline, CDR1 is SGHVS and CDR2 FQNEAQ. The specimen was PBMCs from the stem cell graft donor, collected from the stem cell graft. V gene TRBV7-8 combines with J gene TRBJ2-3, with D tentatively TRBD2 (6 bases). The receptor was derived from a human donor who donated a stem cell graft to a child with acute myeloid leukemia. The CDR3 sequence: CASSLSWTTADTQYF. The CDR3 bases are TGTGCCAGCAGCTTAAGTTGGACTACTGCAGATACGCAGTATTTT.